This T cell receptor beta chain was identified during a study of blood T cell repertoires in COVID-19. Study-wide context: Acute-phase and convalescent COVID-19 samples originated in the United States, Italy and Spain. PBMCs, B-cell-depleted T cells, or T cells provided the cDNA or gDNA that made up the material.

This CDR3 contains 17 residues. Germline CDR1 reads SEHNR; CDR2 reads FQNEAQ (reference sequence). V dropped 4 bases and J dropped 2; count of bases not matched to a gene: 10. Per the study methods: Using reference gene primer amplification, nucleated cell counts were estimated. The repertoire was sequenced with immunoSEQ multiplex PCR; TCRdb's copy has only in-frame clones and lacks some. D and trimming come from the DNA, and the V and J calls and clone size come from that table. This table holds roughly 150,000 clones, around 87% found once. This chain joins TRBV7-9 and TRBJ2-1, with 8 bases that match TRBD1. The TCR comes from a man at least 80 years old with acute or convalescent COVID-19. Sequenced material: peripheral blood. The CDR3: CASSSDRDSFTYNEQFF. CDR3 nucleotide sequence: TGTGCCAGCAGCTCGGACAGGGATTCGTTTACCTACAATGAGCAGTTCTTC.